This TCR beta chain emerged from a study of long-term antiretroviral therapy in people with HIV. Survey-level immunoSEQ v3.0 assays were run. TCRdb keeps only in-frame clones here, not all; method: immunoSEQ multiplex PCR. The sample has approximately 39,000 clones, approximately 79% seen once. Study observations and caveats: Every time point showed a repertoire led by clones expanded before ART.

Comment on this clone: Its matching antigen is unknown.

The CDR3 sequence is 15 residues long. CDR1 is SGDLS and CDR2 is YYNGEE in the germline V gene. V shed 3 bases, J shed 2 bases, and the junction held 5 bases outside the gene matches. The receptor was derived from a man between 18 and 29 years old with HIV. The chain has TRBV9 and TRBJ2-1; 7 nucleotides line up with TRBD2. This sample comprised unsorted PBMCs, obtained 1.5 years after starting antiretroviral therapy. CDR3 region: CASSGPAGPYNEQFF. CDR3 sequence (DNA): TGTGCCAGCAGCGGACCAGCGGGACCCTACAATGAGCAGTTCTTC.